The 21 T cell receptor beta chains listed next were all sequenced from one sample in a study of blood T cell repertoires in COVID-19. Libraries were prepared by immunoSEQ multiplex PCR; TCRdb keeps only in-frame clonotypes and omits some of them. The data contain 250,000 to 400,000 clones, 90% of them seen just once; the ten biggest clones take up roughly 2.9%. Material for sequencing was peripheral blood. These receptors all stem from a woman in her twenties or thirties with COVID-19, enrolled during active disease.

This clone was detected only once. The chain combines TRBV4-2 with TRBJ2-3; D unclear. The V end lost 1 base, the J end lost 4 bases, and 6 bases lay between the germline ends. The CDR3 consists of 13 residues. Germline assignment: CDR1 LGHNA and CDR2 YNFKEQ. CDR3 in DNA: TGTGCCAGCAGCCAAGGGCATGCAGATACGCAGTATTTT. Amino acid sequence: CASSQGHADTQYF.

The chain employs TRBV19 and TRBJ1-1; D gene ambiguous. The germline V and J ends were trimmed by 3 bases and 1 base, with 9 bases remaining between them. The CDR3 contains 14 residues. The germline CDR1 and CDR2 sequences are LNHDA and SQIVND (reference sequence). CDR3 residues: CASSIQHGNTEAFF. The CDR3 DNA follows: TGTGCCAGTAGTATCCAACATGGGAACACTGAAGCTTTCTTT.

The chain employs TRBV5-6 and TRBJ2-3, with TRBD2 identical over 7 bases. Germline V gene sequence: CDR1 SGHDT, CDR2 YYEEEE. The CDR3 length is 15 residues. The trim removed 4 bases at V and 3 bases at J, leaving 8 bases unmatched. CDR3 residues: CASSAEKAGTDTQYF. The CDR3 DNA sequence: TGTGCCAGCAGCGCGGAAAAAGCGGGAACAGATACGCAGTATTTT.

The gene calls are TRBV7-9 and TRBJ1-1; D is possibly TRBD1 (5 bases). The V gene's germline CDR1 is SEHNR and CDR2 FQNEAQ (reference sequence). The CDR3 consists of 16 residues. V lost 1 base, J lost 4 bases, and 16 bases lay in between. The CDR3 region has the DNA TGTGCCAGCAGCTTAGTCTTCTCGGGGGTCGTCACTGAAGCTTTCTTT. As protein: CASSLVFSGVVTEAFF.

This clone was observed once. CDR3 in amino acids: CASSSTGTGYNEQFF. CDR3 nucleotide sequence: TGTGCCAGCAGCTCGACCGGGACTGGCTACAATGAGCAGTTCTTC. The chain carries TRBV13 and TRBJ2-1; D perhaps matches TRBD2 (6 bases). Trimming removed 4 bases from V and 3 bases from J, with 13 bases in between. The CDR3 totals 15 residues. Per the germline V gene, CDR1 is PRHDT and CDR2 is FYEKMQ (reference sequence).

The chain couples TRBV5-4 to TRBJ2-3; 10 positions match TRBD2. The V gene end was trimmed by 3 bases and the J gene end by 4 bases; junction bases not matched to a gene: 5. The CDR3 extends over 15 amino acids. Germline V CDR1 and CDR2: SGHNT, YYREEE (reference sequence). The CDR3 region is CASSSKREGADTQYF. CDR3 DNA sequence: TGTGCCAGCAGCTCGAAGCGGGAGGGGGCAGATACGCAGTATTTT.

The V call is TRBV6-2 or TRBV6-3, the J call TRBJ2-7; 7 nucleotides align to TRBD2. Losses at the gene ends were 4 bases for V and 0 bases for J; bases not matched to a gene: 15. Germline loops: CDR1 MNHEY, CDR2 SVGEGT. The CDR3 runs to 18 residues. CDR3 sequence (DNA): TGTGCCAGCAGTTCCCCCGGCGGGAGAAGTGCCACCTCCTACGAGCAGTACTTC. Translating gives CASSSPGGRSATSYEQYF.

The chain links TRBV7-3 to TRBJ1-1, with D tentatively TRBD1 (6 bases). This CDR3 is built from 15 residues. The germline V gene encodes CDR1 SGHTA and CDR2 FQGTGA. Trimming took off 5 bases at V and 4 bases at J, with 17 bases between the two ends. The DNA for the CDR3 is TGTGCCAGCAGCCCGCAGGGTAAGGACAGCACTGAAGCTTTCTTT. Its translation is CASSPQGKDSTEAFF.

The sample holds a few counts of this clone. This chain links TRBV4-1 with TRBJ1-5; a possible D gene is TRBD1 (6 bases). The germline V gene encodes CDR1 MGHRA and CDR2 YSYEKL. Trimming removed 5 bases at V and 0 bases at J, with 11 bases between. This CDR3 region has 15 residues. CDR3 in DNA: TGCGCCAGCAGCACACCAGGGGATAGCAATCAGCCCCAGCATTTT. Protein: CASSTPGDSNQPQHF.

This chain connects TRBV7-6 to TRBJ1-3; D unresolved. Per germline, CDR1 SGHVS and CDR2 FNYEAQ. The CDR3 consists of 13 residues. V was shortened by 4 bases and J by 4 bases, with 8 bases between the two germline ends. DNA of the CDR3: TGTGCCAGCAGCTCGAGGCACGGAAACACCATATATTTT. This translates into CASSSRHGNTIYF.

The V call is TRBV28, the J call TRBJ1-5, with D perhaps TRBD1 (5 bases). Germline CDR1 reads MDHEN; CDR2 reads SYDVKM. The CDR3 spans 17 residues. The germline V and J ends were trimmed by 4 bases and 4 bases, with 20 bases remaining between them. The CDR3 region is CASSSVQGYATNQPQHF. The CDR3, as DNA: TGTGCCAGCAGTTCAGTTCAGGGTTACGCTACGAATCAGCCCCAGCATTTT.

V is TRBV19 and J is TRBJ2-3; TRBD1 aligns across 7 bases. V lost 6 bases to trimming and J lost 2 bases; unmatched junction nucleotides: 5. This CDR3 comprises 14 residues. Germline lookup yields CDR1 LNHDA and CDR2 SQIVND (reference sequence). The DNA of the CDR3 is TGTGCCAGTAGCCTCGGACAGGCCACAGATACGCAGTATTTT. Translation: CASSLGQATDTQYF.

The CDR3 bases are TGTGCCAGCAGCTCATCCGGACGGGGGGACGAGCAGTACTTC. Translated, it gives CASSSSGRGDEQYF. V and J are TRBV11-2 and TRBJ2-7; TRBD2 agrees at 7 bases. This CDR3 spans 14 amino acids. Germline trimming cut 4 bases from V and 5 bases from J; bases unmatched to any gene: 8. In germline, CDR1 is SGHAT, CDR2 FQNNGV. Together with reference TRBV11-2 and TRBJ2-7, the CDR3 gives the full variable domain: EAGVAQSPRYKIIEKRQSVAFWCNPISGHATLYWYQQILGQGPKLLIQFQNNGVVDDSQLPKDRFSAERLKGVDSTLKIQPAKLEDSAVYLCASSSSGRGDEQYFGPGTRLTVT.

V usage is TRBV30 and J usage is TRBJ1-1, with D possibly matching TRBD1 (5 bases). V lost 2 bases and J lost 1, with 8 bases in between. This CDR3 has 13 residues. Germline CDR1 reads GTSNPN; CDR2 reads SVGIG (reference sequence). In nucleotides, the CDR3 is TGTGCCTGGAGTTCCAGGGAGAACACTGAAGCTTTCTTT. Its translation: CAWSSRENTEAFF.

V usage is TRBV24-1 and J usage is TRBJ2-7; the match to TRBD1 covers 8 bases. Per germline, CDR1 KGHDR and CDR2 SFDVKD. With V trimmed by 2 bases and J by 4 bases, 3 bases remained unmatched. The CDR3 consists of 14 residues. This CDR3 reads CATSDSGGGYEQYF. The CDR3 bases are TGTGCCACCAGTGATTCAGGGGGCGGGTACGAGCAGTACTTC.

The J gene is TRBJ1-6, the V gene TRBV9, with 7 bases matching TRBD1. Germline V CDR1 and CDR2: SGDLS, YYNGEE. The ends lost 4 bases at V and 7 bases at J; junction bases unmatched: 8. The CDR3 loop spans 15 amino acids. The DNA for the CDR3 is TGTGCCAGCAGCATCGACAGGGCGTCGAATTCACCCCTCCACTTT. Encoded protein: CASSIDRASNSPLHF. Looking up the rest from reference TRBV9 and TRBJ1-6 gives the full variable domain: DSGVTQTPKHLITATGQRVTLRCSPRSGDLSVYWYQQSLDQGLQFLIQYYNGEERAKGNILERFSAQQFPDLHSELNLSSLELGDSALYFCASSIDRASNSPLHFGNGTRLTVT.

V and J are TRBV15 and TRBJ2-5; D is unclear. From germline, CDR1 is LNHNV and CDR2 YYDKDF (reference sequence). Trimming pared 4 bases from V and 1 base from J, leaving 7 bases between. The length of the CDR3 is 13 residues. The CDR3 region is CATSNSPQETQYF. DNA for the CDR3: TGTGCCACCAGCAACAGCCCCCAAGAGACCCAGTACTTC. The full variable domain, its missing parts supplied by reference TRBV15 and TRBJ2-5, is DAMVIQNPRYQVTQFGKPVTLSCSQTLNHNVMYWYQQKSSQAPKLLFHYYDKDFNNEADTPDNFQSRRPNTSFCFLDIRSPGLGDTAMYLCATSNSPQETQYFGPGTRLLVL.

The chain carries TRBV3-1 (or the pseudogene TRBV3-2) and TRBJ1-3; 9 positions match TRBD1. The CDR3 extends over 17 amino acids. CDR1 and CDR2 from the germline V gene are LGHDT and YNNKEL (reference sequence). The V and J ends lost 3 bases and 0 bases, in that order; junction bases with no gene match: 6. CDR3 bases: TGTGCCAGCAGCCACCCTGGGACAGGGATCTCTGGAAACACCATATATTTT. It translates to CASSHPGTGISGNTIYF.

DNA of the CDR3: TGCGCCAGCAGCTTAGGGACTAGCGGGACCTACGAGCAGTACTTC. It codes for CASSLGTSGTYEQYF. The chain links TRBV5-1 to TRBJ2-7; 13 nucleotides match TRBD2. V shed 2 bases and J 2 bases; nucleotides not matched to a gene: 1. The CDR3 covers 15 residues. Germline CDR1 is SGHRS and CDR2 is YFSETQ.

The chain couples TRBV6-5 to TRBJ2-2; a possible D gene is TRBD2 (6 bases). This CDR3 spans 14 amino acids. The ends were cut back, 2 bases at V and 6 bases at J, with 10 bases in the middle. CDR1 is MNHEY and CDR2 is SVGAGI in the germline V gene. Here the CDR3 reads CASSYVGGSGELFF. The CDR3 DNA reads as TGTGCCAGCAGTTACGTTGGGGGGTCCGGGGAGCTGTTTTTT.

The count of this clone is one. The rearrangement joins TRBV10-1 to TRBJ2-1; D is ambiguous. Germline values: CDR1 WNHNN, CDR2 SYGVQD (reference sequence). The CDR3 consists of 12 residues. V lost 6 bases to trimming and J lost 0 bases, with 3 bases between them. CDR3 loop: CASSNSYNEQFF. The CDR3 DNA follows: TGCGCCAGCAGCAACTCCTACAATGAGCAGTTCTTC.